This TCR beta chain was profiled in a study of T-cell reconstitution after alpha-beta-depleted transplantation in children. The CDR3 is made up of 15 amino acids. In germline, CDR1 is LGHNA, CDR2 YSLEER. V lost 4 bases and J lost 5, with 17 bases in between. Broader study findings: After transplant, high TCRbeta diversity at day 60 in some patients arose from surviving recipient T cells and thymic progenitors. T-cell counts and diversity at one year following transplant were attributed mainly to newly produced T cells.

This sample's TCRbeta library carried unique molecular identifier barcodes. TCRdb fed the PCR reads into MiXCR, producing one record per CDR3 protein. The table has around 500,000 distinct CDR3 sequences, 23% seen once. On this clonotype itself: Its specificity is not known.

Sequences were derived from PBMCs, mostly from graft donor cells, sampled 360 days after TCRalphabeta/CD19-depleted stem cell transplant. This receptor was obtained from a boy younger than two who had a stem cell transplant for acute myeloid leukemia, so the T cells may come from the graft donor. The J gene is TRBJ2-5, the V gene TRBV4-3; TRBD2 is a possible D gene (7 bases). The CDR3 spells CASSPWKQGGETQYF. The CDR3 DNA reads TGCGCCAGCAGCCCATGGAAACAGGGAGGGGAGACCCAGTACTTC.